In its sample, the clone carrying this T cell receptor beta chain was seen many times. Uncontrolled infection, other autoimmune disease, pregnancy or lactation disqualified patients from enrolment. Diagnostic decisions used clinical symptoms, serum thyroxine and TRAb, thyroid ultrasound and orbital computed tomography. The PBMCs had their origin in roughly 9.4 ml of fresh peripheral blood. RNA transcripts gave rise to amplified TCR beta CDR3 regions. The TCR CDR3 was amplified in a first-round RT-PCR using the HTBI primer set. Via MiXCR, TCRdb re-called the multiplex PCR reads, giving one row per CDR3 protein. The data hold hundreds of thousands of distinct CDR3 sequences, with 12% to 15% observed a single time. The CDR3 sequence is 16 residues long. V lost 3 bases and J lost 8; bases outside the gene matches: 11. Germline V lookup: CDR1 MDHEN, CDR2 SYDVKM. This sample stems from a study of T cells in Graves' hyperthyroidism and ophthalmopathy.

The clonotype comes from a woman between 40 and 55 years old with Graves' hyperthyroidism. This sequence joins TRBV28 and TRBJ2-1; TRBD1 aligns across 9 bases. Sequenced material: blood. The CDR3 region has the DNA TGTGCCAGCAGTTTGGCCCTGGGACAGGGTCCCTATGAGCAGTTCTTC. Translated, it gives CASSLALGQGPYEQFF.